The 19 T cell receptor beta chains presented below share a single source sample, sequenced in a study of pediatric ulcerative colitis. The assay was immunoSEQ multiplex PCR, and TCRdb's table has in-frame clones only and misses some. The table has 30,000 to 45,000 clones, over 80% seen once. Sequences were obtained from blood. The source of these receptors is a girl aged 10 to 17 with moderate ulcerative colitis.

The V call is TRBV30, the J call TRBJ1-4; D gene ambiguous. This CDR3 is built from 12 residues. The V end lost 0 bases, the J end lost 7 bases, and 6 bases lay between the germline ends. The V gene's germline CDR1 is GTSNPN and CDR2 SVGIG (reference sequence). In DNA, the CDR3 is TGTGCCTGGAGTGTACGCGGTGAAAAACTGTTTTTT. Translated, it gives CAWSVRGEKLFF.

The chain employs TRBV30 and TRBJ2-2, with D maybe TRBD1 (6 bases). Trimming removed 6 bases at V and 2 bases at J, with 16 bases between. This CDR3 region has 15 residues. Germline V CDR1 and CDR2: GTSNPN, SVGIG (reference sequence). The CDR3 coding sequence is TGTGCCTGCTCATCGGACAGACAAAACACCGGGGAGCTGTTTTTT. It translates to CACSSDRQNTGELFF.

This clone has a single count. This rearrangement joins TRBV25-1 to TRBJ1-4, with 8 bases identical to TRBD1. Per the germline V gene, CDR1 is MGHDK and CDR2 is SYGVNS. With 1 base clipped from V and 6 bases from J, the junction kept 4 bases outside the gene matches. The CDR3 totals 15 residues. CDR3 protein: CASSEFRGPDEKLFF. The DNA for the CDR3 is TGTGCCAGCAGTGAATTCAGGGGGCCGGATGAAAAACTGTTTTTT.

This sequence joins TRBV4-1 and TRBJ2-2, with TRBD2 matching over 10 bases. The germline gives CDR1 MGHRA, CDR2 YSYEKL. V dropped 0 bases and J dropped 10; count of bases not matched to a gene: 2. There are 14 residues in the CDR3. CDR3 DNA sequence: TGCGCCAGCAGCCAAGACAGCGGGGGGGAGGAGCTGTTTTTT. Protein sequence: CASSQDSGGEELFF.

The rearrangement links TRBV6-5 to TRBJ2-1; D is possibly TRBD1 (5 bases). Trimming removed 4 bases at V and 8 bases at J, with 15 bases between. The CDR3 spans 14 residues. The germline V gene encodes CDR1 MNHEY and CDR2 SVGAGI. Here the CDR3 reads CASSSQGNIDEQFF. The CDR3 nucleotides read TGTGCCAGCAGTTCCCAGGGAAATATTGATGAGCAGTTCTTC.

This clone showed up just once. This chain connects TRBV6-1 to TRBJ1-5, with D tentatively TRBD1 (6 bases). CDR1 is MNHNS and CDR2 is SASEGT in the germline V gene. Trimming cost V 4 bases and J 4 bases, with 11 bases left between them. The CDR3 extends over 14 amino acids. Written as DNA, the CDR3 is TGTGCCAGCAGTGCCCAGGGGTGGAATCAGCCCCAGCATTTT. Protein: CASSAQGWNQPQHF.

The V gene is TRBV5-1, the J gene TRBJ1-5; D is ambiguous. The germline V and J ends were trimmed by 0 bases and 0 bases, with 7 bases remaining between them. This CDR3 is built from 15 residues. Germline V CDR1 and CDR2: SGHRS, YFSETQ. This chain's CDR3 is CASSLEGLSNQPQHF. Written as DNA, the CDR3 is TGCGCCAGCAGCTTGGAAGGGCTTAGCAATCAGCCCCAGCATTTT.

The chain couples TRBV13 to TRBJ2-7; unclear D gene. CDR1 PRHDT and CDR2 FYEKMQ come from the germline V gene (reference sequence). The CDR3 has 16 residues. V dropped 1 base and J dropped 2 bases, with 15 bases sitting between them. CDR3 bases: TGTGCCAGCAGCTTAGATTGGTCCCAAGGCCCCTACGAGCAGTACTTC. This codes for CASSLDWSQGPYEQYF.

This chain connects TRBV9 to TRBJ2-7; TRBD2 aligns across 8 bases. The CDR3 spans 14 residues. Germline V gives CDR1 SGDLS, CDR2 YYNGEE. The junction had 6 bases not matched to a gene; V was cut back by 4 bases and J by 3 bases. CDR3 residues: CASSLGTRSYEQYF. The CDR3 coding sequence is TGTGCCAGCAGCCTCGGGACTAGGAGCTACGAGCAGTACTTC.

V gene TRBV18 combines with J gene TRBJ2-5, with TRBD2 matching over 10 bases. This CDR3 is built from 17 residues. CDR1 and CDR2 (germline): KGHSH, LQKENI. With V trimmed by 0 bases and J by 2 bases, 6 bases remained unmatched. DNA for the CDR3: TGTGCCAGCTCACCACCGGATGAGACTAGCGGGCAAGAGACCCAGTACTTC. Translated: CASSPPDETSGQETQYF.

The V call is TRBV28, the J call TRBJ1-1; perhaps TRBD1 as D (5 bases). The CDR3 contains 14 residues. V lost 7 bases and J 6 bases, leaving 18 bases between the germline ends. Germline values: CDR1 MDHEN, CDR2 SYDVKM. This chain's CDR3 is CASTNAGSGAEAFF. CDR3 DNA sequence: TGTGCCAGCACCAACGCAGGGTCCGGGGCTGAAGCTTTCTTT.

The chain is built from TRBV9 and TRBJ2-1; 13 bases agree with TRBD2. The trim removed 8 bases at V and 10 bases at J, leaving 9 bases unmatched. Germline V gene sequence: CDR1 SGDLS, CDR2 YYNGEE. The CDR3 runs 14 residues. This CDR3 is CARRGLAGAGEQFF. For the CDR3, the DNA is TGTGCCAGGAGAGGACTAGCGGGAGCTGGGGAGCAGTTCTTC. The whole variable domain, remainder taken from reference TRBV9 and TRBJ2-1, is DSGVTQTPKHLITATGQRVTLRCSPRSGDLSVYWYQQSLDQGLQFLIQYYNGEERAKGNILERFSAQQFPDLHSELNLSSLELGDSALYFCARRGLAGAGEQFFGPGTRLTVL.

The rearrangement links TRBV6-5 to TRBJ2-1, with TRBD2 as a possible D gene (5 bases). The V and J ends lost 3 bases and 5 bases respectively, with 14 bases between them. This CDR3 spans 15 amino acids. CDR1 and CDR2 from the germline V gene are MNHEY and SVGAGI. The CDR3 region has the DNA TGTGCCAGCAGTTATTATGCTAGCACCCACAATGAGCAGTTCTTC. As protein: CASSYYASTHNEQFF.

V is TRBV4-2 and J is TRBJ2-6, with 8 bases identical to TRBD2. V was pared by 5 bases and J by 2 bases, with 8 bases of the junction left unmatched. The CDR3 is 17 amino acids. Germline V gives CDR1 LGHNA, CDR2 YNFKEQ. The CDR3 bases are TGTGCCAGCAGCGTACGGGGGGGTTCGACTGGGGCCAACGTCCTGACTTTC. Its protein product is CASSVRGGSTGANVLTF.

V gene TRBV11-2 combines with J gene TRBJ1-6, with a possible D match to TRBD1 (5 bases). Germline V lookup: CDR1 SGHAT, CDR2 FQNNGV. This CDR3 spans 17 amino acids. Between the trimmed V and J ends, which lost 0 bases and 11 bases, there was a span of 20 bases. The CDR3 DNA sequence: TGTGCCAGCAGCTTAGATGCCTGGGACCTCCGCGCTCCACCCCTCCACTTT. Amino acid sequence: CASSLDAWDLRAPPLHF.

CDR3 DNA: TGTGCCAGCAGTTACTCGGCCCAGAGCTCCTACAATGAGCAGTTCTTC. Its protein is CASSYSAQSSYNEQFF. V gene TRBV6-5 combines with J gene TRBJ2-1; D is undetermined. V shed 0 bases and J shed 0 bases, with 9 bases lying between them. Germline values: CDR1 MNHEY, CDR2 SVGAGI. The CDR3 runs 16 residues.

The chain carries TRBV11-2 and TRBJ2-1, with 10 bases aligning to TRBD2. The V gene's germline CDR1 is SGHAT and CDR2 FQNNGV. The V gene end was trimmed by 6 bases and the J gene end by 11 bases; junction bases not matched to a gene: 10. This CDR3 contains 14 residues. The CDR3 is CASRESGGGTKQFF. The CDR3 DNA reads as TGTGCCAGCAGGGAGAGCGGGGGGGGGACTAAGCAGTTCTTC.

The rearrangement joins TRBV5-1 to TRBJ2-2; D is possibly TRBD2 (6 bases). CDR3 length: 14 amino acids. Germline V gene lookup returns CDR1 SGHRS and CDR2 YFSETQ. V shed 7 bases and J shed 1 base, with 11 bases lying between them. Here the CDR3 reads CASAGGENTGELFF. In DNA form, the CDR3 reads TGCGCCAGCGCCGGAGGGGAGAACACCGGGGAGCTGTTTTTT.

The chain is built from TRBV5-1 and TRBJ2-2; D remains unclear. The V and J ends lost 5 bases and 0 bases respectively, with 2 bases between them. This CDR3 contains 12 residues. Germline V gene lookup returns CDR1 SGHRS and CDR2 YFSETQ. The CDR3 reads CASSTNTGELFF. The CDR3 nucleotides read TGCGCCAGCAGTACGAACACCGGGGAGCTGTTTTTT.